This T cell receptor beta chain was retrieved from a study of T-cell reconstitution after alpha-beta-depleted transplantation in children. The V gene lost 5 bases and the J gene lost 1 base, with 17 bases spanning the gap. This CDR3 is built from 16 residues. Unique molecular identifiers tagged the TCRbeta library. TCRdb reprocessed the PCR reads via MiXCR and lists one record per CDR3 protein. The data hold about 980,000 distinct CDR3 sequences, with about 29% observed a single time. This receptor was identified in a boy under two years old who had a stem cell transplant for SCID, so the T cells may come from the graft donor. The gene calls are TRBV12-3 or TRBV12-4 and TRBJ2-5, with D perhaps TRBD1 or TRBD2 (5 bases each). The sequencing used PBMCs, mostly from graft donor cells, collected 360 days after TCRalphabeta/CD19-depleted stem cell transplant. The CDR3, as DNA: TGTGCCAGCAGTGGGGCGGGCAGGACCACCCAAGAGACCCAGTACTTC. Translated: CASSGAGRTTQETQYF.